Reported below is one TCR beta chain. In the authors' workflow: Reference gene primer amplification yielded estimated nucleated cell counts. Method: immunoSEQ multiplex PCR; TCRdb's copy keeps in-frame clones and lacks some. For V, J and clone size, that table is used; D and trimming come from the DNA. The repertoire consists of about 280,000 clones, with under 95% occurring once and the leading ten covering approximately 3%. This specimen comes from a study of blood T cell repertoires in COVID-19. Background on the study: T cells, B-cell-depleted T cells, or PBMCs provided the cDNA or gDNA that served as material.

Within 2 weeks before study entry, exposed participants met a COVID-19 case. V trimming: 0 bases; J trimming: 6 bases; junction bases outside the gene matches: 10. Per the germline V gene, CDR1 is SGHRS and CDR2 is YFSETQ. This CDR3 contains 17 residues. The sequence was obtained from a man aged 35 to 55 who had been exposed to COVID-19. The chain recombines TRBV5-1 with TRBJ2-1, with 9 bases lining up with TRBD2. Material for sequencing was PBMCs or T cells enriched from blood (not recorded which). Written as DNA, the CDR3 is TGCGCCAGCAGCTTGGTCGTGGCGGGAGGGCTTGGCAATGAGCAGTTCTTC. The encoded protein is CASSLVVAGGLGNEQFF.